The 5 T cell receptor beta chains below come from one sample, sequenced in a study of chemoradiotherapy in HPV16-positive cancers. The table came from immunoSEQ multiplex PCR; TCRdb's copy has only in-frame clones and leaves some out. The sample comprises 5,500 to 6,000 clones, around 80% of which are singletons, and around 9% rests with the top ten. Material: tumor tissue, obtained from a patient who underwent chemoradiotherapy. These receptors were taken from a human donor with HPV-associated anogenital cancer.

The CDR3: CAWSVPGSSYEQYF. CDR3 in DNA: TGTGCCTGGAGTGTACCCGGGAGCTCCTACGAGCAGTACTTC. This chain uses TRBV30 with TRBJ2-7, with D possibly TRBD2 on 6 matching bases. The CDR3 has 14 amino acids. The germline V gene encodes CDR1 GTSNPN and CDR2 SVGIG (reference sequence). With 0 bases removed from V and 0 bases from J, the gap between germline ends came to 9 bases.

V and J are TRBV2 and TRBJ2-1; 9 positions agree with TRBD2. This CDR3 comprises 14 residues. Germline V gene data show CDR1 as SNHLY and CDR2 as FYNNEI. V gave up 1 base and J gave up 6 bases; unmatched junction bases: 1. The CDR3 region is CASSEGGGGNEQFF. CDR3 sequence (DNA): TGTGCCAGCAGTGAAGGCGGGGGGGGCAATGAGCAGTTCTTC. Using reference TRBV2 and TRBJ2-1 for the parts outside the CDR3, the full variable domain is EPEVTQTPSHQVTQMGQEVILRCVPISNHLYFYWYRQILGQKVEFLVSFYNNEISEKSEIFDDQFSVERPDGSNFTLKIRSTKLEDSAMYFCASSEGGGGNEQFFGPGTRLTVL.

The chain has TRBV18 and TRBJ1-2; maybe TRBD1 (6 bases). V lost 3 bases, J lost 6 bases, and 17 bases lay in between. Germline loops: CDR1 KGHSH, CDR2 LQKENI. This CDR3 has 15 residues. This CDR3 is CASSPVVGTNNGYTF. CDR3 sequence (DNA): TGTGCCAGCTCACCGGTCGTAGGGACAAACAATGGCTACACCTTC.

V is TRBV27 and J is TRBJ1-2; tentative D call: TRBD1 (6 bases). This CDR3 comprises 15 residues. The germline V gene encodes CDR1 MNHEY and CDR2 SMNVEV (reference sequence). The V and J ends lost 0 bases and 7 bases respectively, with 15 bases between them. The CDR3: CASSLSLNRVGGYTF. In nucleotides, the CDR3 is TGTGCCAGCAGTTTATCGTTGAACAGGGTGGGTGGCTACACCTTC.

The chain couples TRBV5-6 to TRBJ1-2; perhaps TRBD1 as D (5 bases). V was clipped by 0 bases and J by 4 bases, with 10 bases between them. Looked up from germline, CDR1 is SGHDT and CDR2 is YYEEEE. This CDR3 is built from 14 residues. CDR3 nucleotide sequence: TGTGCCAGCAGCTTGGGAGGGGCAAGCTATGGCTACACCTTC. Amino acids: CASSLGGASYGYTF.